This TCR beta chain was found in a study of T cell repertoires in cytomegalovirus infection. V trimming: 3 bases; J trimming: 5 bases; junction bases outside the gene matches: 10. The CDR3 loop spans 16 amino acids. The germline gives CDR1 SGHRS, CDR2 YFSETQ. This clonotype was detected only a few times. Its target is unknown. One entry per CDR3 protein results from TCRdb running MiXCR on the reads. The profile shows around 360,000 distinct CDR3 sequences, approximately 35% of them singletons. The V and J genes are TRBV5-1 and TRBJ2-5, with TRBD2 matching 10 bases. The sequence derives from a human donor in good health (CMV status not recorded). Some clones in this sample may be carry-over from other donors' samples. The material sequenced was cultured PBMCs, taken from culture after CMV antigen stimulation. CDR3 bases: TGCGCCAGCAGCTCTGGGGCTAGCGGGAGTCTGGAGACCCAGTACTTC. Residues: CASSSGASGSLETQYF.